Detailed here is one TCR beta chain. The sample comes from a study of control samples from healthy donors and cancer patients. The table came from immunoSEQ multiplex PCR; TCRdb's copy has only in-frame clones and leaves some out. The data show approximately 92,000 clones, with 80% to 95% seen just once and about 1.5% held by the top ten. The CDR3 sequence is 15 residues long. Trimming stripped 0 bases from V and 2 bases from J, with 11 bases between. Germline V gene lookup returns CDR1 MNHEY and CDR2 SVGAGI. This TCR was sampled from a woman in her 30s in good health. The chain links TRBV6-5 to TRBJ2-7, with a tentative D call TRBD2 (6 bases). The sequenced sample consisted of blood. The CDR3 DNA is TGTGCCAGCAGTTACTCCGCGGGACCGGCCTACGAGCAGTACTTC. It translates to CASSYSAGPAYEQYF.